This TCR beta chain was captured by sequencing in a study of OX40 agonist ivuxolimab in advanced cancers. Across the study: Patients received ivuxolimab, an agonistic anti-OX40 (CD134) antibody.

Study results and limitations: Relatively little clonal expansion, among the lowest observed, appeared in partial responders at 0.1-3.0 mg/kg.

With 0 bases removed from V and 6 bases from J, the gap between germline ends came to 17 bases. CDR1 MGHRA and CDR2 YSYEKL come from the germline V gene. The CDR3 covers 16 residues. Here immunoSEQ multiplex PCR was the method, and the copy in TCRdb shows in-frame clones only, minus some. The sample includes about 65,000 clones, roughly 89% seen only once; the top ten take around 1.1%. Concerning this clone: Its antigen remains unidentified.

The TCR originated in an adult with an advanced solid tumor such as melanoma, head and neck, liver or kidney cancer. The chain carries TRBV4-1 and TRBJ2-5; maybe TRBD2 (7 bases). The sample consisted of CD4+ or CD8+ T cells sorted from blood, taken in a trial of the OX40 agonist ivuxolimab. The CDR3 nucleotides are TGCGCCAGCAGCCAAGATTTGGGGGGGCCTTTGAAGACCCAGTACTTC. This codes for CASSQDLGGPLKTQYF.